A selection of T cell receptor beta chains follows, all from one sample in a study of Graves' ophthalmopathy and Graves' hyperthyroidism. TCRdb used MiXCR to reprocess the multiplex PCR reads, holding one entry per CDR3 protein. The profile covers some 1.1 million distinct CDR3 sequences, with about two fifths appearing a single time and approximately 10% taken by the ten largest. The sample taken for sequencing was peripheral blood or thyroid tissue (not recorded which). The receptors were gathered from an adult man with Graves' hyperthyroidism. Both conserved end residues are part of each CDR3. The order of the fields is clone size, J gene, CDR3 length, D gene, V gene, CDR3 protein, CDR3 DNA. D genes are given only for firm matches. Expanded clones get a size class; other rows say once, few or many, or leave the size out.

>.|TRBJ1-3|14|.|TRBV30
CAWSPGTTGNTIYF
TGTGCCTGGAGTCCCGGGACTACTGGAAACACCATATATTTT
>many|TRBJ1-1|15|.|TRBV5-8
CASSSGGMLTTEAFF
TGTGCCAGCAGCTCCGGTGGGATGTTAACCACTGAAGCTTTCTTT
>many|TRBJ2-7|15|.|TRBV2
CASSSGTLASYEQYF
TGTGCCAGCAGTTCCGGGACCCTCGCCTCCTACGAGCAGTACTTC
>many|TRBJ1-6|14|.|TRBV2
CASSAQSTNTPLHF
TGTGCCAGCAGCGCACAGAGTACGAATACACCCCTCCACTTT
>.|TRBJ2-7|13|.|TRBV7-2
CASSFGLALEQYF
TGTGCCAGCAGCTTTGGGCTAGCCCTCGAGCAGTACTTC
>few|TRBJ1-5|14|TRBD1|TRBV3-1
CASSQGTGSQPQHF
TGTGCCAGCAGCCAAGGGACAGGGAGTCAGCCCCAGCATTTT
>.|TRBJ2-7|14|.|TRBV7-2
CASRVLGSSYEQYF
TGTGCCAGCAGGGTGCTGGGTTCCTCTTACGAGCAGTACTTC
>many|TRBJ2-7|16|.|TRBV4-1
CASSQKAGTLADEQYF
TGCGCCAGCAGCCAAAAAGCCGGGACCTTGGCTGACGAGCAGTACTTC
>.|TRBJ1-5|18|.|TRBV9
CASSYADPKGKGNQPQHF
TGTGCCAGCAGTTACGCCGACCCGAAGGGTAAGGGCAATCAGCCCCAGCATTTT
>.|TRBJ2-7|11|.|TRBV13
CASSVQDEQYF
TGTGCCAGCAGCGTACAGGACGAGCAGTACTTC
>many|TRBJ2-7|8|.|TRBV20-1
CSAYEQYF
TGCAGTGCCTACGAGCAGTACTTC
>many|TRBJ1-4|13|.|TRBV10-3
CAISAREYEKLFF
TGTGCCATCAGTGCCAGGGAATATGAAAAACTGTTTTTT
>many|TRBJ1-4|14|TRBD1|TRBV10-3
CAISSGTGIEKLFF
TGTGCCATCAGTAGCGGGACAGGGATTGAAAAACTGTTTTTT
>.|TRBJ2-7|13|.|TRBV28
CASSKGGPYEQYF
TGTGCCAGCAGTAAGGGGGGGCCCTACGAGCAGTACTTC
>.|TRBJ2-7|15|TRBD1|TRBV7-9
CASSLTWDRNYEQYF
TGTGCCAGCAGTCTGACATGGGACAGAAACTACGAGCAGTACTTC
>.|TRBJ2-7|13|.|TRBV19
CASRQGQTYEQYF
TGTGCCAGTAGACAAGGACAGACCTACGAGCAGTACTTC